The 10 T cell receptor beta chains reported below all come from one sample, sequenced in a study of cytomegalovirus exposure and HLA in healthy donors. The PCR had 60 Vbeta and 13 Jbeta primers. The protocol was immunoSEQ multiplex PCR, while the TCRdb copy is restricted to in-frame clones and leaves out a portion. The sample comprises 250,000 or so clones, over 65% of which are singletons, and roughly 1.3% rests with the top ten. The sequenced material came from PBMCs. These receptors were taken from a human donor in good health.

The chain joins TRBV11-1 to TRBJ2-3, with 10 nucleotides matching TRBD2. Germline values: CDR1 SGHAT, CDR2 FQDESV (reference sequence). The CDR3 is 15 residues long. V lost 6 bases to trimming and J lost 3 bases; unmatched junction nucleotides: 6. In DNA form, the CDR3 reads TGTGCCAGCAGAGGTCTAGCGGGAGAAACAGATACGCAGTATTTT. Its translation is CASRGLAGETDTQYF.

J is TRBJ2-1 and V is TRBV10-3; the D is unclear. The germline gives CDR1 ENHRY, CDR2 SYGVKD. Deletions cut 6 bases from V and 8 bases from J, with 8 bases between. The CDR3 has 11 residues. The CDR3 loop reads CAIRLVDEQFF. DNA of the CDR3: TGTGCCATCAGACTCGTGGATGAGCAGTTCTTC.

The rearrangement joins TRBV5-4 to TRBJ2-7, with 9 bases that match TRBD1. The germline gives CDR1 SGHNT, CDR2 YYREEE (reference sequence). CDR3 size: 14 residues. Losses at the gene ends were 3 bases for V and 6 bases for J; bases not matched to a gene: 7. The CDR3 reads CASSSQDRGSEQYF. CDR3 bases: TGTGCCAGCAGCTCCCAGGACAGGGGATCCGAGCAGTACTTC.

This clone appeared a single time. The chain joins TRBV19 to TRBJ2-2, with a weak D call TRBD1 (5 bases). From germline, CDR1 is LNHDA and CDR2 SQIVND (reference sequence). The CDR3 totals 14 residues. Between the trimmed V and J ends, which lost 6 bases and 1 base, there was a span of 9 bases. The CDR3 DNA sequence: TGTGCCAGTAGCGACAGATTGAACACCGGGGAGCTGTTTTTT. It codes for CASSDRLNTGELFF.

The chain employs TRBV6-6 and TRBJ1-1, with a tentative D call TRBD1 (5 bases). Germline V CDR1 and CDR2: MNHNY, SVGAGI (reference sequence). This CDR3 region has 13 residues. With 6 bases removed from V and 4 bases from J, the gap between germline ends came to 12 bases. The chain's CDR3 is CASRLQEGTEAFF. In DNA form, the CDR3 reads TGTGCCAGCAGATTACAGGAGGGCACTGAAGCTTTCTTT.

The gene calls are TRBV19 and TRBJ1-5; TRBD1 is a possible D gene (6 bases). V was clipped by 6 bases and J by 5 bases, with 20 bases between them. The CDR3 has 16 amino acids. Germline values: CDR1 LNHDA, CDR2 SQIVND (reference sequence). CDR3 DNA: TGTGCCAGTAGCCTACAGGGTCTACGGGGCGATCAGCCCCAGCATTTT. The encoded protein is CASSLQGLRGDQPQHF.

The chain recombines TRBV9 with TRBJ2-7; 7 nucleotides line up with TRBD2. Germline V lookup: CDR1 SGDLS, CDR2 YYNGEE. CDR3 length equals 14 residues. Unmatched junction bases numbered 3, after V lost 0 bases and J lost 3 bases. CDR3 coding DNA: TGTGCCAGCAGCGTAGCCGCTAGCGGCTACGAGCAGTACTTC. Its translation: CASSVAASGYEQYF.

The chain combines TRBV5-6 with TRBJ2-3; D is ambiguous. The V end was cut by 0 bases, the J end by 5 bases, with 10 bases between. The CDR3 totals 14 residues. Germline lookup yields CDR1 SGHDT and CDR2 YYEEEE. The CDR3 nucleotides read TGTGCCAGCAGCTTGGGGGTACGGGTAGATACGCAGTATTTT. This codes for CASSLGVRVDTQYF.

This clone appeared once. The chain recombines TRBV7-8 with TRBJ1-5; 8 bases align to TRBD1. Germline CDR1 SGHVS, CDR2 FQNEAQ. This CDR3 contains 14 residues. V lost 3 bases to trimming and J lost 7 bases; unmatched junction nucleotides: 5. The CDR3 region is CASSFSGGAQPQHF. CDR3 DNA: TGTGCCAGCAGCTTCTCAGGGGGCGCGCAGCCCCAGCATTTT.

The gene calls are TRBV6-5 and TRBJ2-5; 9 nucleotides match TRBD2. The ends lost 0 bases at V and 6 bases at J; junction bases unmatched: 5. The CDR3 runs to 15 residues. Looked up from germline, CDR1 is MNHEY and CDR2 is SVGAGI. The CDR3 DNA reads TGTGCCAGCAGTTACTCGACCAGCGGGAGGCAGACCCAGTACTTC. As protein: CASSYSTSGRQTQYF.